This entry lists 17 T cell receptor beta chains sequenced from one sample in a study of shared clonotypes between healthy human individuals. Profiling relied on immunoSEQ multiplex PCR, and the TCRdb table lists in-frame clones only, not all of them. The sample lists about 2.4 million clones, about 92% occurring once. The material sequenced was naive CD4+ T cells sorted from blood. Noted subset: CD45RA+ positively selected. These receptors originate from a young man in good health.

The V and J genes are TRBV10-1 and TRBJ2-1, with 11 positions matching TRBD1. The CDR3 consists of 12 residues. V lost 10 bases and J lost 8; bases outside the gene matches: 4. Germline V gives CDR1 WNHNN, CDR2 SYGVQD (reference sequence). The CDR3 protein is CATSGQGDEQFF. DNA for the CDR3: TGCGCCACCTCGGGACAGGGGGATGAGCAGTTCTTC.

For this clone: Other DNA variants within this sample encode the same CDR3. This sequence joins TRBV5-1 and TRBJ1-6, with D unresolved. CDR1 and CDR2 from the germline V gene are SGHRS and YFSETQ. Trimming took off 0 bases at V and 7 bases at J, with 11 bases between the two ends. The CDR3 spans 15 residues. CDR3 protein: CASSLEGRGNSPLHF. CDR3 bases: TGCGCCAGCAGCTTGGAAGGTAGAGGGAATTCACCCCTCCACTTT.

On this clone: The same CDR3 is also encoded by other DNA sequences in this sample. The genes are TRBV10-3 and TRBJ1-4; 9 nucleotides match TRBD1. The CDR3 runs 15 residues. V gave up 0 bases and J gave up 8 bases; unmatched junction bases: 4. Germline values: CDR1 ENHRY, CDR2 SYGVKD. The CDR3 DNA is TGTGCCATCAGTGAGTCGACAGGGGGAAGGGAAAAACTGTTTTTT. This encodes CAISESTGGREKLFF.

This chain links TRBV11-2 with TRBJ2-1; 8 bases fit TRBD1. Trimming removed 1 base from V and 0 bases from J; junction bases left unmatched: 2. The germline CDR1 and CDR2 sequences are SGHAT and FQNNGV. There are 16 residues in the CDR3. The CDR3 DNA follows: TGTGCCAGCAGCTTAGGACAGGGGAGCTCCTACAATGAGCAGTTCTTC. Translating it yields CASSLGQGSSYNEQFF.

The V call is TRBV5-1, the J call TRBJ2-3, with 14 bases lining up with TRBD2. Looked up from germline, CDR1 is SGHRS and CDR2 is YFSETQ. V lost 0 bases to trimming and J lost 1 base; unmatched junction nucleotides: 4. The CDR3 covers 18 residues. CDR3 coding DNA: TGCGCCAGCAGCTTGGCGGGACTAGCGGGAGTCCGCACAGATACGCAGTATTTT. Translated, it gives CASSLAGLAGVRTDTQYF.

This clone was seen more than once but under ten times. The V call is TRBV5-6, the J call TRBJ1-6; the match to TRBD1 covers 10 bases. The V gene's germline CDR1 is SGHDT and CDR2 YYEEEE. This CDR3 contains 15 residues. The junction had 5 bases not matched to a gene; V was cut back by 4 bases and J by 7 bases. The chain's CDR3 is CASSRDRGHNSPLHF. In DNA, the CDR3 is TGTGCCAGCAGCCGCGACAGGGGGCACAATTCACCCCTCCACTTT.

CDR3 DNA: TGTGCCAGCGGGGGACAGGTCCTTGAAAAACTGTTTTTT. The encoded protein is CASGGQVLEKLFF. The chain links TRBV6-1 to TRBJ1-4, with 8 bases matching TRBD1. The CDR3 length is 13 residues. The germline CDR1 and CDR2 sequences are MNHNS and SASEGT. Unmatched junction bases numbered 6, after V lost 8 bases and J lost 7 bases.

This chain uses TRBV19 with TRBJ1-4, with D perhaps TRBD1 (6 bases). This CDR3 region has 15 residues. The V end lost 3 bases, the J end lost 3 bases, and 11 bases lay between the germline ends. Germline lookup yields CDR1 LNHDA and CDR2 SQIVND (reference sequence). CDR3 amino acids: CASSIRGGPNEKLFF. For the CDR3, the DNA is TGTGCCAGTAGTATTCGAGGGGGACCTAATGAAAAACTGTTTTTT.

This sequence joins TRBV30 and TRBJ1-6; tentatively, D is TRBD1 (5 bases). The V and J ends lost 6 bases and 2 bases respectively, with 20 bases between them. In germline, CDR1 is GTSNPN, CDR2 SVGIG (reference sequence). The CDR3 is made up of 17 amino acids. The CDR3 DNA is TGTGCCTGTAACCGGGACTCCGGGCCTCCCTATAATTCACCCCTCCACTTT. This translates into CACNRDSGPPYNSPLHF.

The V gene is TRBV21-1, the J gene TRBJ2-7; TRBD2, as called in the table, went unchecked against the DNA. TRBV21-1 is a documented pseudogene. The CDR3 is 17 amino acids. The CDR3 here is CASSKEDGRVLFHEQYF. The CDR3, as DNA: TGTGCCAGCAGCAAAGAAGACGGGAGGGTGCTTTTCCACGAGCAGTACTTC.

The V call is TRBV10-3, the J call TRBJ2-3; 7 nucleotides agree with TRBD1. There are 13 residues in the CDR3. V gave up 6 bases and J gave up 4 bases; unmatched junction bases: 4. CDR1 is ENHRY, CDR2 SYGVKD, per germline. CDR3 nucleotide sequence: TGTGCCATCAGGAAACAGGGGCCAGATACGCAGTATTTT. Its protein is CAIRKQGPDTQYF.

The V gene is TRBV4-3, the J gene TRBJ2-1; possibly TRBD1 for D (6 bases). The germline V gene has CDR1 LGHNA and CDR2 YSLEER. The CDR3 extends over 15 amino acids. The V end lost 2 bases, the J end lost 4 bases, and 12 bases lay between the germline ends. The CDR3 here is CASSQLGQTYNEQFF. The CDR3 bases are TGCGCCAGCAGCCAACTGGGACAAACATACAATGAGCAGTTCTTC.

The genes are TRBV5-8 and TRBJ1-5, with TRBD1 matching over 7 bases. Germline-derived CDR1 and CDR2 are SGHTS and YDEGEE. The V and J ends lost 4 bases and 0 bases, in that order; junction bases with no gene match: 16. This CDR3 spans 19 amino acids. This chain's CDR3 is CASSHNRGLLEVSNQPQHF. The CDR3 bases are TGTGCCAGCAGCCATAACAGGGGATTACTGGAGGTTAGCAATCAGCCCCAGCATTTT.

The chain couples TRBV7-2 to TRBJ2-7; D could derive from TRBD1 or TRBD2 (6 bases each). Trimming took off 2 bases at V and 0 bases at J, with 8 bases between the two ends. CDR1 and CDR2 (germline): SGHTA, FQGNSA. This CDR3 region has 14 residues. The CDR3 region has the DNA TGTGCCAGCAGCTTATCGGGGGCCTCCTACGAGCAGTACTTC. It codes for CASSLSGASYEQYF.

The chain couples TRBV19 to TRBJ2-7, with D possibly being TRBD2 (7 bases). Germline assignment: CDR1 LNHDA and CDR2 SQIVND (reference sequence). CDR3 length: 14 residues. V gave up 4 bases and J gave up 3 bases, with 13 bases separating them. DNA of the CDR3: TGTGCCAGTAGTAATCGAGGGGGGGACTACGAGCAGTACTTC. Its protein product is CASSNRGGDYEQYF.

V is TRBV5-1 and J is TRBJ2-2; the D call may be TRBD1 or TRBD2 (5 bases each). The CDR3 runs 15 residues. V lost 2 bases and J 5 bases, leaving 13 bases between the germline ends. In germline, CDR1 is SGHRS, CDR2 YFSETQ. The CDR3 is CASSLEHWGTGELFF. CDR3 sequence (DNA): TGCGCCAGCAGCTTAGAGCATTGGGGGACCGGGGAGCTGTTTTTT.

With regard to this clone: Distinct nucleotide sequences in the sample also encode this CDR3. J is TRBJ1-2 and V is TRBV5-1; TRBD1 matches 8 bases. The CDR3 runs 13 residues. Germline assignment: CDR1 SGHRS and CDR2 YFSETQ. V shed 2 bases and J 8 bases; nucleotides not matched to a gene: 5. In DNA form, the CDR3 reads TGCGCCAGCAGCTTAGGGACAGGCTGGGGCTACACCTTC. Translation gives CASSLGTGWGYTF. Full variable domain (remainder filled in from reference TRBV5-1 and TRBJ1-2): KAGVTQTPRYLIKTRGQQVTLSCSPISGHRSVSWYQQTPGQGLQFLFEYFSETQRNKGNFPGRFSGRQFSNSRSEMNVSTLELGDSALYLCASSLGTGWGYTFGSGTRLTVV.